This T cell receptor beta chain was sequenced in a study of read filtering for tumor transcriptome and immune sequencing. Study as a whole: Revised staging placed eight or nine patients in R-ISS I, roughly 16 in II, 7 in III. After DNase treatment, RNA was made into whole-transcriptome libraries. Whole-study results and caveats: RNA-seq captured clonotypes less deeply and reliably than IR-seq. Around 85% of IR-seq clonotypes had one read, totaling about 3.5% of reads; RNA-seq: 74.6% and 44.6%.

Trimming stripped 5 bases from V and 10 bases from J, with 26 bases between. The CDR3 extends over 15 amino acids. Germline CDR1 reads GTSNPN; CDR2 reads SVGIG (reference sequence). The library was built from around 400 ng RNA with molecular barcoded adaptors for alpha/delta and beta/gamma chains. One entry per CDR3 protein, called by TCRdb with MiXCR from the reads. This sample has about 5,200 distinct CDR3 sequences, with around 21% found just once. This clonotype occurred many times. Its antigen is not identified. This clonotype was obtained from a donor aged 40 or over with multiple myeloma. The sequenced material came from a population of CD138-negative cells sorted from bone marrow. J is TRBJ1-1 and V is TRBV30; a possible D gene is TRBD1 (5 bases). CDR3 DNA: TGTGCCTGGCATAATGGGGCTGGACGTACTATTAGAGCTTTCTTT. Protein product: CAWHNGAGRTIRAFF. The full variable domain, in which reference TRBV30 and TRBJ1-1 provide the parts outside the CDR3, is SQTIHQWPATLVQPVGSPLSLECTVEGTSNPNLYWYRQAAGRGLQLLFYSVGIGQISSEVPQNLSASRPQDRQFILSSKKLLLSDSGFYLCAWHNGAGRTIRAFFGQGTRLTVV.